Following are 7 T cell receptor beta chains from one sample sequenced in a study of T cell responses to AZD1222 COVID-19 vaccine. Sequencing was performed with immunoSEQ multiplex PCR; in TCRdb, only in-frame clones are kept and a portion is missing. The sample lists under 150,000 clones, 90% occurring once. Sequencing used peripheral blood, obtained on day 0 of AZD1222 vaccination. The receptors were gathered from an adult in good health.

The CDR3 spells CAWSGGGSGANVLTF. CDR3 nucleotide sequence: TGTGCCTGGAGCGGAGGCGGGTCTGGGGCCAACGTCCTGACTTTC. This chain joins TRBV30 and TRBJ2-6; a weak D match, TRBD2 (5 bases). V lost 3 bases to trimming and J lost 1 base, with 10 bases between them. The germline V gene encodes CDR1 GTSNPN and CDR2 SVGIG (reference sequence). The CDR3 consists of 15 residues.

V usage is TRBV9 and J usage is TRBJ2-2; maybe TRBD1 (5 bases). Between the trimmed V and J ends, which lost 4 bases and 7 bases, there was a span of 11 bases. The germline CDR1 and CDR2 sequences are SGDLS and YYNGEE. The length of the CDR3 is 13 residues. CDR3 residues: CASSQQGNGELFF. Written as DNA, the CDR3 is TGTGCCAGCAGCCAGCAGGGAAACGGGGAGCTGTTTTTT.

The V gene is TRBV29-1, the J gene TRBJ1-4; D is undetermined. CDR1 is SQVTM and CDR2 is ANQGSEA in the germline V gene. This CDR3 region has 11 residues. Deletions cut 4 bases from V and 3 bases from J, with 3 bases between. The CDR3, as DNA: TGCAGCGTTGTCGCTAATGAAAAACTGTTTTTT. Translated, it gives CSVVANEKLFF.

The genes are TRBV10-3 and TRBJ2-1; D is perhaps TRBD1 or TRBD2 (6 bases each). Between the trimmed V and J ends, which lost 7 bases and 7 bases, there was a span of 11 bases. This CDR3 is 12 amino acids long. The germline V gene encodes CDR1 ENHRY and CDR2 SYGVKD. The CDR3: CAIKGGGNEQFF. Here the CDR3 DNA reads TGTGCCATCAAGGGGGGCGGGAATGAGCAGTTCTTC.

This clone was seen more than once but under ten times. The rearrangement links TRBV6-2 or TRBV6-3 to TRBJ1-2; 7 bases are a match to TRBD1. Germline CDR1 and CDR2: MNHEY and SVGEGT. The CDR3 totals 14 residues. V dropped 5 bases and J dropped 2; count of bases not matched to a gene: 5. CDR3 in amino acids: CASSQDRANYGYTF. The CDR3 DNA sequence: TGTGCCAGCAGTCAAGACAGGGCAAACTATGGCTACACCTTC.

The CDR3 sequence is CATSEGDRGNEQFF. CDR3 in DNA: TGTGCCACCAGTGAAGGTGACAGGGGTAATGAGCAGTTCTTC. V and J are TRBV24-1 and TRBJ2-1; TRBD1 aligns across 8 bases. The CDR3 length is 14 residues. The germline V gene encodes CDR1 KGHDR and CDR2 SFDVKD. J was trimmed by 7 bases and V by 4 bases; bases with no gene match: 5.

The gene calls are TRBV18 and TRBJ1-4; D is unresolved. Trimming took off 0 bases at V and 8 bases at J, with 13 bases between the two ends. The CDR3 sequence is 15 residues long. Germline CDR1 KGHSH, CDR2 LQKENI. CDR3 protein: CASSPPGPWREKLFF. CDR3 sequence (DNA): TGTGCCAGCTCACCACCAGGCCCATGGAGGGAAAAACTGTTTTTT.